This TCR beta chain came from a study of cytomegalovirus exposure and HLA in healthy donors. General study results and limits: For most subjects, TCR beta sequences were reported to predict HLA-A and HLA-B alleles with accuracy. The majority of TCR sequences were rare, yet some public TCRs appeared in many donors.

As to this clone: Antigen specificity is unknown.

Per the germline V gene, CDR1 is MGHRA and CDR2 is YSYEKL. V was clipped by 0 bases and J by 2 bases, with 14 bases between them. This CDR3 is 17 amino acids long. The PCR was carried out with 60 Vbeta primers and 13 Jbeta primers. The data were produced by immunoSEQ multiplex PCR, yet TCRdb's version contains in-frame clones alone and is incomplete. The table records more than 130,000 clones, 60% to 85% of them present only once. Sequencing was carried out using PBMCs. The TCR was taken from a male donor in good health and CMV-seronegative. The chain combines TRBV4-1 with TRBJ1-5; tentatively, D is TRBD1 (5 bases). The CDR3 is CASSQDHGGRGNQPQHF. DNA for the CDR3: TGCGCCAGCAGCCAAGATCACGGGGGTAGGGGCAATCAGCCCCAGCATTTT.